This passage covers 13 T cell receptor beta chains from one sample sequenced in a study of blood T cell repertoires in COVID-19. Libraries were prepared by immunoSEQ multiplex PCR; TCRdb keeps only in-frame clonotypes and omits some of them. The sample lists approximately 72,000 clones, about 82% occurring once. Sequencing was done on a sample of peripheral blood. Source of these receptors: a man aged 50-59 years with acute or convalescent COVID-19.

V and J are TRBV30 and TRBJ2-7; D remains ambiguous. Germline CDR1 GTSNPN, CDR2 SVGIG (reference sequence). V was cut by 1 base and J by 4 bases, with 11 bases left in between. CDR3 length: 13 residues. CDR3 coding DNA: TGTGCCTGGAGTGGAACGGGTGGGTACGAGCAGTACTTC. It codes for CAWSGTGGYEQYF.

In its sample, this clone was seen a few times. The V and J genes are TRBV5-6 and TRBJ2-7, with D perhaps TRBD2 (6 bases). This CDR3 comprises 12 residues. The germline V and J ends were trimmed by 4 bases and 4 bases, with 9 bases remaining between them. The germline gives CDR1 SGHDT, CDR2 YYEEEE. DNA for the CDR3: TGTGCCAGCAGCCGGGGGAGGTACGAGCAGTACGTC. This gives the protein CASSRGRYEQYV.

This rearrangement joins TRBV5-1 to TRBJ2-1; 16 bases map to TRBD2. Germline values: CDR1 SGHRS, CDR2 YFSETQ. The junction had 14 bases not matched to a gene; V was cut back by 0 bases and J by 2 bases. The CDR3 spans 22 residues. The CDR3 reads CASSLGAPGTSGGAQTYNEQFF. The CDR3 DNA reads as TGCGCCAGCAGCTTGGGGGCTCCCGGGACTAGCGGGGGGGCACAAACCTACAATGAGCAGTTCTTC.

The V call is TRBV5-5, the J call TRBJ2-1; 12 nucleotides agree with TRBD1. CDR3 length: 16 residues. The germline V gene has CDR1 SGHKS and CDR2 YYEKEE (reference sequence). V dropped 4 bases and J dropped 4; count of bases not matched to a gene: 6. CDR3 bases: TGTGCCAGCAGCGCCGCGGGACAGGGGGCGTACAATGAGCAGTTCTTC. Translation gives CASSAAGQGAYNEQFF.

The chain is built from TRBV5-6 and TRBJ2-5, with TRBD2 matching over 8 bases. Trimming at V came to 2 bases and at J to 7 bases, leaving 19 bases not matched to a gene. This CDR3 has 18 residues. Looked up from germline, CDR1 is SGHDT and CDR2 is YYEEEE. The CDR3 region has the DNA TGTGCCAGCAGCTTACTTTCCACTGCGGGGGGCCTCGAAGTGACCCAGTACTTC. It encodes CASSLLSTAGGLEVTQYF. The whole variable domain, filled in from reference TRBV5-6 and TRBJ2-5, reads DAGVTQSPTHLIKTRGQQVTLRCSPKSGHDTVSWYQQALGQGPQFIFQYYEEEERQRGNFPDRFSGHQFPNYSSELNVNALLLGDSALYLCASSLLSTAGGLEVTQYFGPGTRLLVL.

This chain joins TRBV4-1 and TRBJ1-4; a weak D match, TRBD1 (6 bases). The V end was cut by 4 bases, the J end by 7 bases, with 16 bases between. The CDR3 is 15 residues long. In germline, CDR1 is MGHRA, CDR2 YSYEKL. CDR3 coding DNA: TGCGCCAGCAGCCGATACGCAGGGGTTGGTGAAAAACTGTTTTTT. It yields the protein CASSRYAGVGEKLFF.

This chain links TRBV6-6 with TRBJ2-3; D gene uncertain. Germline lookup yields CDR1 MNHNY and CDR2 SVGAGI (reference sequence). This CDR3 contains 11 residues. The V gene lost 7 bases and the J gene lost 2 bases, with 4 bases spanning the gap. The CDR3 here is CASTSTDTQYF. CDR3 in DNA: TGTGCCAGCACCTCCACAGATACGCAGTATTTT.

This chain connects TRBV9 to TRBJ1-2, with unresolved D. There are 13 residues in the CDR3. Trimming cost V 2 bases and J 2 bases, with 7 bases left between them. Germline V lookup: CDR1 SGDLS, CDR2 YYNGEE. CDR3 residues: CASSVGENYGYTF. The CDR3 region has the DNA TGTGCCAGCAGCGTTGGAGAAAACTATGGCTACACCTTC.

This clone was seen only once. This chain connects TRBV11-2 to TRBJ2-1, with 12 bases lining up with TRBD2. Trimming removed 4 bases from V and 8 bases from J; junction bases left unmatched: 9. This CDR3 has 16 amino acids. Germline assignment: CDR1 SGHAT and CDR2 FQNNGV. Here the CDR3 reads CASSSGWLAGGDEQFF. In DNA, the CDR3 is TGTGCCAGCAGCTCCGGTTGGCTAGCGGGGGGGGATGAGCAGTTCTTC.

V usage is TRBV3-1 (or the pseudogene TRBV3-2) and J usage is TRBJ1-1; TRBD1 matches 7 bases. The J segment lost 7 bases and the V segment lost 3 bases, leaving 8 bases of the junction unmatched. CDR1 and CDR2 from the germline V gene are LGHDT and YNNKEL (reference sequence). This CDR3 has 14 amino acids. The CDR3 nucleotides read TGTGCCAGCAGCCAGCAAGGGGGCGCGGGTGAAGCTTTCTTT. Its protein is CASSQQGGAGEAFF.

The V call is TRBV13, the J call TRBJ2-3, with 11 bases aligning to TRBD2. Unmatched junction bases numbered 9, after V lost 8 bases and J lost 8 bases. There are 14 residues in the CDR3. Germline CDR1 is PRHDT and CDR2 is FYEKMQ (reference sequence). The CDR3 protein is CASQQPGLAGTQYF. CDR3 bases: TGTGCCAGCCAGCAGCCCGGACTAGCGGGTACGCAGTATTTT. Looking up the rest from reference TRBV13 and TRBJ2-3 gives the full variable domain: AAGVIQSPRHLIKEKRETATLKCYPIPRHDTVYWYQQGPGQDPQFLISFYEKMQSDKGSIPDRFSAQQFSDYHSELNMSSLELGDSALYFCASQQPGLAGTQYFGPGTRLTVL.

This chain uses TRBV15 with TRBJ2-5, with 8 nucleotides matching TRBD2. Germline CDR1 and CDR2: LNHNV and YYDKDF (reference sequence). This CDR3 contains 18 residues. V was clipped by 0 bases and J by 1 base; unmatched bases: 10. CDR3 coding DNA: TGTGCCACCAGCAGAGATTTGGGGACTAGGAACGTCCAAGAGACCCAGTACTTC. Its protein product is CATSRDLGTRNVQETQYF.

The V and J genes are TRBV5-1 and TRBJ1-1, with D possibly TRBD1 on 6 matching bases. Trimming took off 4 bases at V and 0 bases at J, with 16 bases between the two ends. This CDR3 comprises 16 residues. CDR1 is SGHRS and CDR2 is YFSETQ in the germline V gene. CDR3: CASSGGSGQLNTEAFF. The CDR3 nucleotides are TGCGCCAGCAGCGGGGGAAGTGGACAGTTGAACACTGAAGCTTTCTTT.